Sequencing of this T cell receptor beta chain was carried out in a study of response to subunit inactivated influenza vaccine. TCRdb re-derived calls from the RT-PCR reads in MiXCR, one entry per CDR3 protein. The table records fewer than 600,000 distinct CDR3 sequences, approximately 7.7% of them present only once. The table lists this clonotype with a few counts. Antigen specificity is unknown. Study-level results: Authors suggested seasonal influenza vaccinations each recruit few new T cells.

Sequencing used PBMCs from blood, obtained around 25 months after vaccination. This sequence originates from a man between 50 and 75 years old who received an inactivated influenza vaccine.

The DNA for the CDR3 is TGCAGTGCTAGTTGGGCGGCTAGCGGGGGCTACGAGCAGTACTTC. Amino acids: CSASWAASGGYEQYF. This chain links TRBV20-1 with TRBJ2-7, with TRBD2 identical over 10 bases. This CDR3 contains 15 residues. After removal of 3 bases from V and 3 bases from J, the junction contained 8 bases not matched to a gene. Germline V lookup: CDR1 DFQATT, CDR2 SNEGSKA (reference sequence).